The present T cell receptor (beta chain) was sequenced within a study of cytomegalovirus exposure and HLA in healthy donors. The study, taken as a whole, reports: The only immune exposure information that was available was CMV serostatus. V segments that were indistinguishable, TRBV6-2 and TRBV6-3 among them, were omitted from analysis.

Concerning this clone: The antigen remains unidentified.

This CDR3 has 14 residues. Germline-derived CDR1 and CDR2 are MDHEN and SYDVKM. Trimming shortened V by 4 bases and J by 0 bases, and 7 bases separated the two germline ends. 60 Vbeta and 13 Jbeta primers were used in PCR. The table came from immunoSEQ multiplex PCR; TCRdb's copy has only in-frame clones and leaves some out. The sample lists roughly 150,000 clones, 65% to 80% seen once, with 6.5% in the top ten. The receptor comes from a man in his forties in good health and CMV-seropositive. The chain uses TRBV28 and TRBJ1-5, with D unresolved. Sample: PBMCs. CDR3: CASSWAPSNQPQHF. The CDR3 DNA reads as TGTGCCAGCAGTTGGGCACCTAGCAATCAGCCCCAGCATTTT.